This is a list of T cell receptor beta chains from one sample in a study of T cell responses to AZD1222 COVID-19 vaccine. Sequenced by immunoSEQ multiplex PCR; TCRdb stores in-frame clones only, minus some. The sample records 90,000 to 120,000 clones, 87% being singletons. The sample was peripheral blood, taken on day 0 of AZD1222 vaccination. Source of these receptors: an adult in good health. The CDR3 runs from the conserved cysteine through the conserved F or W. D genes are given only for firm matches. Only some rows state a clone size, as once, few, many or a class for expanded clones.

>TRBV19|TRBJ1-1|-|-
CASRDDWVNTEAFF
TGTGCCAGTCGGGACGATTGGGTGAACACTGAAGCTTTCTTT
>TRBV4-3|TRBJ1-2|-|-
CASSQGFSPQGWYGYTF
TGCGCCAGCAGCCAAGGATTTTCCCCACAGGGTTGGTATGGCTACACCTTC
>TRBV4-1|TRBJ2-5|-|-
CASSQDPGQPETQYF
TGCGCCAGCAGCCAAGATCCGGGACAACCAGAGACCCAGTACTTC
>TRBV14|TRBJ2-7|once|-
CASSQEGTYYEQYF
TGTGCCAGCAGCCAAGAGGGTACCTACTACGAGCAGTACTTC
>TRBV6-5|TRBJ2-5|-|-
CASSSRVPPETQYF
TGTGCCAGCAGTTCGCGGGTCCCCCCAGAGACCCAGTACTTC
>TRBV2|TRBJ1-2|-|-
CASRQGIYGYTF
TGTGCCAGCAGACAGGGTATCTATGGCTACACCTTC
>TRBV4-1|TRBJ1-2|-|-
CASSQVPGTASNYGYTF
TGCGCCAGCAGCCAAGTTCCCGGGACGGCTTCTAACTATGGCTACACCTTC
>TRBV18|TRBJ1-2|once|-
CASSPFAEYGYTF
TGTGCCAGCTCACCTTTTGCGGAGTACGGCTACACCTTC
>TRBV4-3|TRBJ2-2|-|-
CASSQPRTGTRTGELFF
TGCGCCAGCAGCCAACCGAGAACCGGGACCCGGACCGGGGAGCTGTTTTTT
>TRBV27|TRBJ2-1|-|TRBD2
CASSLPGGSEQFF
TGTGCCAGCAGTCTACCCGGGGGGAGTGAGCAGTTCTTC
>TRBV7-2|TRBJ2-1|-|-
CASSLMASESNEQFF
TGTGCCAGCAGCTTAATGGCTAGCGAGTCGAATGAGCAGTTCTTC
>TRBV14|TRBJ1-3|once|-
CASSRLGSGNTIYF
TGTGCCAGCAGCCGGTTAGGCTCTGGAAACACCATATATTTT
>TRBV2|TRBJ1-2|-|TRBD1
CALMGQGASGFLNYGYTF
TGTGCCCTCATGGGGCAGGGGGCGTCTGGTTTCCTTAACTATGGCTACACCTTC
>TRBV7-9|TRBJ1-4|-|TRBD1
CASPPGQGTNEKLFF
TGTGCCAGCCCCCCTGGACAGGGCACTAATGAAAAACTGTTTTTT
>TRBV7-9|TRBJ1-1|-|-
CASSPGQGQLEAFF
TGTGCCAGCAGCCCCGGGCAGGGGCAACTAGAAGCTTTCTTT
>TRBV27|TRBJ2-3|-|-
CASSLGDTQYF
TGTGCCAGCAGTTTAGGCGATACGCAGTATTTT
>TRBV27|TRBJ2-7|-|TRBD2
CASSPPPGGPIRRYEQYF
TGTGCCAGCAGTCCCCCCCCGGGAGGGCCCATTAGGAGGTACGAGCAGTACTTC
>TRBV4-3|TRBJ2-1|once|-
CASSQDFRGLGNEQFF
TGCGCCAGCAGCCAAGATTTCCGGGGGTTGGGGAATGAGCAGTTCTTC
>TRBV6-2/TRBV6-3|TRBJ2-3|-|TRBD2
CASSRPRGVNTQYF
TGTGCCAGCAGTAGGCCGCGGGGGGTTAATACGCAGTATTTT
>TRBV5-1|TRBJ2-3|-|TRBD2
CASSLVASGEPRRPFVDTQYF
TGCGCCAGCAGCTTGGTGGCTAGCGGGGAGCCCCGCCGGCCCTTTGTAGATACGCAGTATTTT
>TRBV15|TRBJ1-4|-|-
CATSRDRGRGEKLFF
TGTGCCACCAGCAGAGATCGGGGAAGAGGGGAAAAACTGTTTTTT
>TRBV19|TRBJ1-5|few|-
CASTTGFAPQHF
TGTGCCAGTACCACAGGGTTTGCGCCCCAGCATTTT
>TRBV2|TRBJ1-4|-|TRBD1
CASSGDSPLKLFF
TGTGCCAGCAGTGGGGACAGCCCTTTGAAACTGTTTTTT
>TRBV3-1/TRBV3-2|TRBJ1-5|-|TRBD1
CASSRTGSNQPQHF
TGTGCCAGCAGCCGGACAGGTAGCAATCAGCCCCAGCATTTT
>TRBV7-2|TRBJ2-7|-|TRBD1
CASSLVSFGQGASYEQYF
TGTGCCAGCAGCTTAGTAAGTTTTGGACAGGGGGCCTCCTACGAGCAGTACTTC
>TRBV6-5|TRBJ1-6|once|-
CASRVGGDSPLHF
TGTGCCAGCCGAGTGGGTGGCGATTCACCCCTCCACTTT
>TRBV6-2/TRBV6-3|TRBJ1-2|-|-
CASSPTEFLIYGYTF
TGTGCCAGCAGCCCCACAGAGTTTCTGATCTATGGCTACACCTTC
>TRBV11-2|TRBJ1-1|-|TRBD1
CASSGIKTGDTEAFF
TGTGCCAGCAGCGGGATTAAGACAGGGGACACTGAAGCTTTCTTT
>TRBV23-1|TRBJ1-5|-|-
CASSQSPFEGRGPAQHF
TGCGCCAGCAGTCAATCCCCGTTCGAGGGTCGGGGGCCGGCCCAGCATTTT
>TRBV27|TRBJ1-3|-|-
CASSSGLSGNTIYF
TGTGCCAGCAGTTCGGGGCTCTCTGGAAACACCATATATTTT
>TRBV30|TRBJ2-7|-|TRBD1
CAWSSKGAAYEQYF
TGTGCCTGGAGTAGTAAGGGGGCGGCCTACGAGCAGTACTTC
>TRBV4-2|TRBJ1-5|-|TRBD1
CASSQVTGVFNQPQHF
TGTGCCAGCAGCCAAGTCACAGGGGTGTTCAATCAGCCCCAGCATTTT
>TRBV9|TRBJ1-2|-|TRBD1
CASSVGGQGVYGYTF
TGTGCCAGCAGCGTAGGGGGACAGGGGGTTTATGGCTACACCTTC
>TRBV7-9|TRBJ1-4|once|TRBD1
CASSFTGASNEKLFF
TGTGCCAGCAGCTTTACAGGGGCCTCCAATGAAAAACTGTTTTTT
>TRBV7-2|TRBJ2-1|-|TRBD1
CASSFGTASSYNEQFF
TGTGCCAGCAGCTTCGGGACAGCAAGCTCCTACAATGAGCAGTTCTTC
>TRBV7-2|TRBJ2-5|-|-
CASSLVQRETQYF
TGTGCCAGCAGCTTAGTCCAGAGGGAGACCCAGTACTTC
>TRBV7-2|TRBJ1-5|-|-
CASSLVLNQPQHF
TGTGCCAGCAGCTTAGTACTCAATCAGCCCCAGCATTTT
>TRBV7-8|TRBJ1-5|-|-
CASSLAWGSNQPQHF
TGTGCCAGCAGCTTAGCTTGGGGTAGCAATCAGCCCCAGCATTTT
>TRBV3-1/TRBV3-2|TRBJ1-4|-|-
CASSHQSSGSRANEKLFF
TGTGCCAGCAGCCATCAAAGCTCGGGGTCACGGGCTAATGAAAAACTGTTTTTT
>TRBV5-5|TRBJ1-1|-|-
CASSESTALSEAFF
TGTGCCAGCAGCGAATCGACCGCTCTCTCAGAAGCTTTCTTT
>TRBV12-3/TRBV12-4|TRBJ1-2|-|-
CALAGRGGYTF
TGTGCACTCGCAGGGAGGGGCGGCTACACCTTC
>TRBV30|TRBJ2-1|-|-
CAWSARDKGRGEQFF
TGTGCCTGGAGTGCCCGGGACAAGGGCAGGGGTGAGCAGTTCTTC
>TRBV27|TRBJ2-2|-|-
CASRTVVNGELFF
TGTGCCAGCAGGACAGTAGTGAACGGGGAGCTGTTTTTT
>TRBV6-4|TRBJ2-1|-|-
CASSDKGGSYNEQFF
TGTGCCAGCAGTGACAAAGGGGGTTCCTACAATGAGCAGTTCTTC
>TRBV7-2|TRBJ2-3|-|-
CASSLGLMDTQYF
TGTGCCAGCAGCTTAGGGTTGATGGATACGCAGTATTTT
>TRBV12-3/TRBV12-4|TRBJ1-2|-|TRBD1
CASRGQGASGYTF
TGTGCCAGCAGGGGACAGGGGGCATCTGGCTACACCTTC
>TRBV18|TRBJ2-5|-|TRBD2
CASSPSSGGAQGETQYF
TGTGCCAGCTCACCCTCTAGCGGGGGGGCCCAGGGAGAGACCCAGTACTTC
>TRBV9|TRBJ2-2|-|TRBD1
CASSAILTGGPGELFF
TGTGCCAGCAGCGCCATCCTGACAGGGGGCCCCGGGGAGCTGTTTTTT
>TRBV7-2|TRBJ2-7|-|TRBD2
CASSYSGGDRYEQYF
TGTGCCAGCAGCTATAGCGGGGGGGACCGCTACGAGCAGTACTTC
>TRBV7-2|TRBJ1-2|-|-
CASSLDFGGANYGYTF
TGTGCCAGCAGCTTAGACTTCGGGGGGGCAAACTATGGCTACACCTTC
>TRBV12-3/TRBV12-4|TRBJ1-1|-|-
CASSLQGTEAFF
TGTGCCAGCAGTTTACAGGGAACTGAAGCTTTCTTT
>TRBV7-3|TRBJ2-7|-|TRBD1
CASSFTGGANEQYF
TGTGCCAGCAGCTTCACAGGGGGCGCGAACGAGCAGTACTTC
>TRBV24-1|TRBJ1-1|once|-
CATSPGHRMGNTEAFF
TGTGCCACCAGCCCGGGACACCGGATGGGGAACACTGAAGCTTTCTTT
>TRBV4-2|TRBJ1-2|-|-
CASSQEGGYGYTF
TGTGCCAGCAGCCAAGAGGGTGGCTATGGCTACACCTTC
>TRBV29-1|TRBJ1-5|-|-
CSVGGGLNQPQHF
TGCAGCGTTGGAGGAGGGCTGAATCAGCCCCAGCATTTT